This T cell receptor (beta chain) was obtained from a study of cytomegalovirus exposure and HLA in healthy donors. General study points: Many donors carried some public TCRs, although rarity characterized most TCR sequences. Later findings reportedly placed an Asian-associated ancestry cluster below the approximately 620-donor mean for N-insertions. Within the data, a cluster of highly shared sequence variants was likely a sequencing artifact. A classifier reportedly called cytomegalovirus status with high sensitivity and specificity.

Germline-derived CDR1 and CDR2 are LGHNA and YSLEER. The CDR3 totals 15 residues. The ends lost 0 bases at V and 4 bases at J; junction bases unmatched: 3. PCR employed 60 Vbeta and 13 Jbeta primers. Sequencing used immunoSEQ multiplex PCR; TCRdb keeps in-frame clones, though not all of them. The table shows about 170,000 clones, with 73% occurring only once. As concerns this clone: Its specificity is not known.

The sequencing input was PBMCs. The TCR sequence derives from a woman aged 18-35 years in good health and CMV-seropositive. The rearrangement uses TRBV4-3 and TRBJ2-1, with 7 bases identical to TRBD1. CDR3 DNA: TGCGCCAGCAGCCAAGAGGGGGACAGATACAATGAGCAGTTCTTC. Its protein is CASSQEGDRYNEQFF.